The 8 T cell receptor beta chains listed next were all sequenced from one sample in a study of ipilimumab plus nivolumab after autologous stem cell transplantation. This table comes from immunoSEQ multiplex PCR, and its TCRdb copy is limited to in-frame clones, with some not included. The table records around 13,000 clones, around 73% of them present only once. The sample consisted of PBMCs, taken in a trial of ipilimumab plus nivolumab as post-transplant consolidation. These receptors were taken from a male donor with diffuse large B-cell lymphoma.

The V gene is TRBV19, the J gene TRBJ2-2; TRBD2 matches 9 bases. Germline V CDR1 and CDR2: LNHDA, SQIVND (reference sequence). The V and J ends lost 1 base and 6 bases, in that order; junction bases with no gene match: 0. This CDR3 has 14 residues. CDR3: CASSIVAGAGELFF. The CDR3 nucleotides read TGTGCCAGTAGTATAGTAGCGGGGGCCGGGGAGCTGTTTTTT.

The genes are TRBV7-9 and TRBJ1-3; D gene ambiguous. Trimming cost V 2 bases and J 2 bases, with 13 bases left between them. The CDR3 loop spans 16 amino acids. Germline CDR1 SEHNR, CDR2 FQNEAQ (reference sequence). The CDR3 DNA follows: TGTGCCAGCAGCTTAATGCGGGGTATTGCTGGAAACACCATATATTTT. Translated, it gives CASSLMRGIAGNTIYF.

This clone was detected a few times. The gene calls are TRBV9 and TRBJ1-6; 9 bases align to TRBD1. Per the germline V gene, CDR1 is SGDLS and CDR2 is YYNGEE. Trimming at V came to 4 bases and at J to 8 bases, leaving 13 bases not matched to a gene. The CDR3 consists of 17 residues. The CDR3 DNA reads TGTGCCAGCAGCCCAGGAGACAGGGACAGGGTTTATTCACCCCTCCACTTT. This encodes CASSPGDRDRVYSPLHF.

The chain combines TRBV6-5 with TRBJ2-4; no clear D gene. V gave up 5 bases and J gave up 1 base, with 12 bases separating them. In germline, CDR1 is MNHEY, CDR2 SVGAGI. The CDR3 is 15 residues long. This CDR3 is CASSRQAFAKNIQYF. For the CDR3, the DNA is TGTGCCAGCAGTCGCCAAGCCTTCGCCAAAAACATTCAGTACTTC.

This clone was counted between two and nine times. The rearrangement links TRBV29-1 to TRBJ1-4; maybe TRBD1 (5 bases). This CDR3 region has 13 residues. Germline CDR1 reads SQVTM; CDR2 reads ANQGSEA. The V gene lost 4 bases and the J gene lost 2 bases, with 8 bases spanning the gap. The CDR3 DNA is TGCAGCGTTGGTGGGGACACTAATGAAAAACTGTTTTTT. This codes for CSVGGDTNEKLFF.

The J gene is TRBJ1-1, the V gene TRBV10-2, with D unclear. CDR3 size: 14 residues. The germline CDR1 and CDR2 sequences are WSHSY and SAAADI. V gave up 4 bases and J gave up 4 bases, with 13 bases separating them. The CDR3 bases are TGCGCCAGCAGTGGACCCTCGAGATCCACTGAAGCTTTCTTT. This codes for CASSGPSRSTEAFF.

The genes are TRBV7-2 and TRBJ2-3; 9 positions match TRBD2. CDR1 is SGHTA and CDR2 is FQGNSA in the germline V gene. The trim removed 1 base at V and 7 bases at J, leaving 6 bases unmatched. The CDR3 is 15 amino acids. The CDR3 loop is CASSLVAGGQNTQYF. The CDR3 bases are TGTGCCAGCAGCTTAGTGGCGGGGGGGCAAAATACGCAGTATTTT.

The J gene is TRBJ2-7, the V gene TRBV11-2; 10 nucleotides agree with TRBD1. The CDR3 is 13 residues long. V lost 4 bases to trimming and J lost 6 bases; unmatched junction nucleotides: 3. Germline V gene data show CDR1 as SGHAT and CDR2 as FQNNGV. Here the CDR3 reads CASSYRTGGEQYF. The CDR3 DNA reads TGTGCCAGCAGCTACCGGACAGGGGGCGAGCAGTACTTC.